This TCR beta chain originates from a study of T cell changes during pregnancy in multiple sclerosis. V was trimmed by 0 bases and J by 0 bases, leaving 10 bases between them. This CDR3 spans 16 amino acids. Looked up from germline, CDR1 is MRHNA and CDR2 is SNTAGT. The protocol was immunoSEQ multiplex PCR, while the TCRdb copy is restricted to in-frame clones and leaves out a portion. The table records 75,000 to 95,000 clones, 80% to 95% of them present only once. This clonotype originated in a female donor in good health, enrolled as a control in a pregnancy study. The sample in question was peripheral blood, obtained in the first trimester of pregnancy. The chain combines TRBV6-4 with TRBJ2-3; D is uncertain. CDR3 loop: CASSDSIAVSTDTQYF. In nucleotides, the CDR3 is TGTGCCAGCAGTGACTCGATTGCGGTGAGCACAGATACGCAGTATTTT.